The source of this T cell receptor (beta chain) is a study of blood T cell repertoires in COVID-19. Whole-study context: Acute and convalescent COVID-19 samples came from the United States, Italy and Spain. T cells, B-cell-depleted T cells, or PBMCs supplied cDNA or gDNA.

The CDR3 contains 15 residues. Trimming took 2 bases from V and 5 from J, leaving 15 bases between them. Germline values: CDR1 KGHSH, CDR2 LQKENI. Repertoires were generated with immunoSEQ multiplex PCR, while TCRdb's copy carries only in-frame clones and drops some. The profile covers roughly 39,000 clones, with 85% to 90% appearing a single time and under 9.5% taken by the ten largest. The clonotype comes from a man aged 25 to 40 with active or convalescent COVID-19. V is TRBV18 and J is TRBJ1-2, with D perhaps TRBD1 (5 bases). Material for sequencing was peripheral blood. DNA for the CDR3: TGTGCCAGCTCACCAAACCGGGGGGTGGAGTATGGCTACACCTTC. Its translation is CASSPNRGVEYGYTF.